The 30 T cell receptor beta chains presented below share a single source sample, sequenced in a study of blood T cell repertoires in COVID-19 (TCRdb year 2020). Libraries were made using the immunoSEQ multiplex PCR assay. TCRdb took over this immuneACCESS table, retaining in-frame rearrangements with V and J assigned. Such tables are incomplete; in checked studies, under half of the missing clones stem from an unresolved V gene, and the remainder is unexplained. This sample gives some 150,000 clones in total; approximately 85% of them show up just once. The ten largest clones capture roughly 2.7% of the sample. The sequenced sample was peripheral blood. These receptor sequences come from a human donor with acute or convalescent COVID-19. The donor label of this sample is uncertain.

The chain's CDR3 is CASSSQGGANLYNEQFF. CDR3 bases: TGTGCCAGCAGCTCCCAAGGGGGGGCGAACCTCTACAATGAGCAGTTCTTC. The chain joins TRBV7-2 to TRBJ2-1, with D maybe TRBD2 (7 bases). This CDR3 region has 17 residues. Germline V lookup: CDR1 SGHTA, CDR2 FQGNSA. The V and J ends lost 4 bases and 3 bases respectively, with 19 bases between them.

This clone has a single count. The rearrangement uses TRBV28 and TRBJ2-7; maybe TRBD1 (5 bases). CDR3 length equals 15 residues. V was pared by 2 bases and J by 0 bases, with 11 bases between. Germline loops: CDR1 MDHEN, CDR2 SYDVKM. CDR3 in DNA: TGTGCCAGCAGTTTACCACTGGACAACTCCTACGAGCAGTACTTC. It specifies CASSLPLDNSYEQYF.

This clone was found once. The chain uses TRBV4-3 and TRBJ2-2; 7 bases are shared with TRBD1. Losses at the gene ends were 0 bases for V and 3 bases for J; bases not matched to a gene: 7. Germline values: CDR1 LGHNA, CDR2 YSLEER. CDR3 length: 17 residues. The DNA for the CDR3 is TGCGCCAGCAGCCAAGATCGGGGAACAGGGGACACCGGGGAGCTGTTTTTT. Its protein product is CASSQDRGTGDTGELFF.

This clone was counted a single time. V and J are TRBV11-2 and TRBJ2-2, with 7 positions matching TRBD1. V shed 6 bases and J 0 bases; nucleotides not matched to a gene: 4. Germline loops: CDR1 SGHAT, CDR2 FQNNGV. This CDR3 is built from 15 residues. The CDR3 loop reads CASRDGTANTGELFF. DNA for the CDR3: TGTGCCAGCAGAGACGGGACAGCGAACACCGGGGAGCTGTTTTTT.

V gene TRBV5-1 combines with J gene TRBJ2-5, with 8 nucleotides matching TRBD2. V shed 0 bases, J shed 4 bases, and the junction held 2 bases outside the gene matches. Germline V gives CDR1 SGHRS, CDR2 YFSETQ. CDR3 length: 14 residues. The CDR3, as DNA: TGCGCCAGCAGCTTGGCCCGGGGGGGAGAGACCCAGTACTTC. Protein sequence: CASSLARGGETQYF.

The chain links TRBV29-1 to TRBJ1-1, with D possibly matching TRBD1 (5 bases). Germline V gene lookup returns CDR1 SQVTM and CDR2 ANQGSEA. The CDR3 is 14 residues long. Trimming pared 7 bases from V and 0 bases from J, leaving 15 bases between. The CDR3 loop is CSAEPTAMNTEAFF. The CDR3 DNA follows: TGCAGCGCTGAGCCGACAGCCATGAACACTGAAGCTTTCTTT.

This clone was seen a single time. V and J are TRBV11-1 and TRBJ2-6; no reliable D call. V dropped 8 bases and J dropped 0 bases, with 5 bases sitting between them. This CDR3 has 13 residues. Germline assignment: CDR1 SGHAT and CDR2 FQDESV (reference sequence). The DNA for the CDR3 is TGTGCCAGCGCGGCCTCTGGGGCCAACGTCCTGACTTTC. It specifies CASAASGANVLTF. The entire variable domain, with the rest obtained from reference TRBV11-1 and TRBJ2-6, is as follows: EAEVAQSPRYKITEKSQAVAFWCDPISGHATLYWYRQILGQGPELLVQFQDESVVDDSQLPKDRFSAERLKGVDSTLKIQPAELGDSAMYLCASAASGANVLTFGAGSRLTVL.

This clone has just one count. The V and J genes are TRBV6-6 and TRBJ1-4; TRBD1 matches at 7 bases. The length of the CDR3 is 15 residues. Germline V gene lookup returns CDR1 MNHNY and CDR2 SVGAGI (reference sequence). V gave up 0 bases and J gave up 7 bases; unmatched junction bases: 5. DNA for the CDR3: TGTGCCAGCAGTTACTCAACAGGGGCGGGTGAAAAACTGTTTTTT. It yields the protein CASSYSTGAGEKLFF.

V gene TRBV7-9 combines with J gene TRBJ2-2, with 7 bases fitting TRBD2. The V gene end was trimmed by 1 base and the J gene end by 7 bases; junction bases not matched to a gene: 9. Germline CDR1 and CDR2: SEHNR and FQNEAQ (reference sequence). The length of the CDR3 is 16 residues. The CDR3 reads CASSLVGGSIDGELFF. The CDR3, as DNA: TGTGCCAGCAGCTTAGTGGGCGGGAGTATCGACGGGGAGCTGTTTTTT.

The genes are TRBV2 and TRBJ1-1; 7 bases are shared with TRBD1. V was pared by 7 bases and J by 4 bases, with 9 bases of the junction left unmatched. Germline V gene data show CDR1 as SNHLY and CDR2 as FYNNEI. The CDR3 length is 14 residues. DNA for the CDR3: TGTGCCAGCAACAGGGACAGCAGTCGCACTGAAGCTTTCTTT. This encodes CASNRDSSRTEAFF. The variable domain in full, with the rest retrieved from reference TRBV2 and TRBJ1-1, is EPEVTQTPSHQVTQMGQEVILRCVPISNHLYFYWYRQILGQKVEFLVSFYNNEISEKSEIFDDQFSVERPDGSNFTLKIRSTKLEDSAMYFCASNRDSSRTEAFFGQGTRLTVV.

This chain joins TRBV5-1 and TRBJ2-3, with 8 bases matching TRBD2. Germline V gene lookup returns CDR1 SGHRS and CDR2 YFSETQ. Unmatched junction bases numbered 5, after V lost 1 base and J lost 1 base. The CDR3 has 16 amino acids. CDR3 protein: CASSLTSGRGTDTQYF. Written as DNA, the CDR3 is TGCGCCAGCAGCTTGACTAGCGGTAGGGGCACAGATACGCAGTATTTT.

The chain is built from TRBV18 and TRBJ2-7, with D tentatively TRBD2 (6 bases). Germline V gene sequence: CDR1 KGHSH, CDR2 LQKENI. The V gene lost 0 bases and the J gene lost 4 bases, with 10 bases spanning the gap. This CDR3 comprises 14 residues. CDR3 protein: CASSPPGGRYEQYF. The CDR3 DNA follows: TGTGCCAGCTCACCACCGGGGGGTCGGTACGAGCAGTACTTC.

The genes are TRBV27 and TRBJ2-1; 8 bases match TRBD1. The CDR3 contains 15 residues. The V gene's germline CDR1 is MNHEY and CDR2 SMNVEV (reference sequence). The V and J ends lost 5 bases and 4 bases, in that order; junction bases with no gene match: 7. The CDR3 protein is CASSPDRATYNEQFF. CDR3 nucleotide sequence: TGTGCCAGCAGTCCGGACAGGGCGACATACAATGAGCAGTTCTTC.

This chain uses TRBV7-2 with TRBJ1-1; D remains ambiguous. In germline, CDR1 is SGHTA, CDR2 FQGNSA. Trimming pared 2 bases from V and 3 bases from J, leaving 7 bases between. The CDR3 has 13 amino acids. Written as DNA, the CDR3 is TGTGCCAGCAGCTTACAGGTGTACACTGAAGCTTTCTTT. Translating gives CASSLQVYTEAFF. Looking up the rest from reference TRBV7-2 and TRBJ1-1 gives the full variable domain: GAGVSQSPSNKVTEKGKDVELRCDPISGHTALYWYRQSLGQGLEFLIYFQGNSAPDKSGLPSDRFSAERTGGSVSTLTIQRTQQEDSAVYLCASSLQVYTEAFFGQGTRLTVV.

The chain carries TRBV16 and TRBJ1-5; maybe TRBD1 (5 bases). Germline V CDR1 and CDR2: KGHSY, FQNENV. The CDR3 runs 13 residues. Trimming left V 0 bases short and J 5 bases short, with 5 bases between. The CDR3 nucleotides read TGTGCCAGCAGCCAATCAGGGGATCAGCCCCAGCATTTT. It specifies CASSQSGDQPQHF.

This chain links TRBV6-5 with TRBJ1-5; D call uncertain. The length of the CDR3 is 12 residues. The V end was cut by 5 bases, the J end by 9 bases, with 11 bases between. The germline V gene has CDR1 MNHEY and CDR2 SVGAGI. This CDR3 reads CASSNGARPQHF. As DNA, the CDR3 is TGTGCCAGCAGTAACGGAGCTAGGCCCCAGCATTTT.

The CDR3 sequence is CARSGTSRTDTQYF. Here the CDR3 DNA reads TGTGCCAGGTCAGGGACTAGCAGAACAGATACGCAGTATTTT. The chain employs TRBV30 and TRBJ2-3; 9 bases match TRBD2. This CDR3 region has 14 residues. Germline V gives CDR1 GTSNPN, CDR2 SVGIG (reference sequence). The V gene end was trimmed by 8 bases and the J gene end by 3 bases; junction bases not matched to a gene: 9. The whole variable domain, remainder taken from reference TRBV30 and TRBJ2-3, is SQTIHQWPATLVQPVGSPLSLECTVEGTSNPNLYWYRQAAGRGLQLLFYSVGIGQISSEVPQNLSASRPQDRQFILSSKKLLLSDSGFYLCARSGTSRTDTQYFGPGTRLTVL.

This clone was seen only a few times. J is TRBJ1-5 and V is TRBV11-2; TRBD1 might be the D (5 bases). This CDR3 has 15 amino acids. Trimming took 4 bases from V and 2 from J, leaving 12 bases between them. Looked up from germline, CDR1 is SGHAT and CDR2 is FQNNGV. DNA of the CDR3: TGTGCCAGCAGCTCTGGTTTAGGGGGCAATCAGCCCCAGCATTTT. Amino acid sequence: CASSSGLGGNQPQHF.

This clone was observed a few times. The chain recombines TRBV5-1 with TRBJ1-3, with TRBD1 as a possible D gene (6 bases). Per the germline V gene, CDR1 is SGHRS and CDR2 is YFSETQ. V was pared by 0 bases and J by 0 bases, with 13 bases between. This CDR3 region has 17 residues. The CDR3 here is CASSLGAGAISGNTIYF. In DNA form, the CDR3 reads TGCGCCAGCAGCTTGGGGGCAGGGGCCATCTCTGGAAACACCATATATTTT.

The chain couples TRBV10-3 to TRBJ1-1; TRBD1 aligns across 7 bases. There are 15 residues in the CDR3. Germline V gene data show CDR1 as ENHRY and CDR2 as SYGVKD. J was trimmed by 5 bases and V by 4 bases; bases with no gene match: 10. CDR3 in amino acids: CAISASTGAVTEAFF. CDR3 nucleotide sequence: TGTGCCATCAGTGCATCAACAGGGGCGGTTACTGAAGCTTTCTTT.

This clone was seen a few times. The chain is built from TRBV4-2 and TRBJ1-2; D possibly corresponds to TRBD1 (5 bases). The CDR3 covers 16 residues. Trimming left V 0 bases short and J 8 bases short, with 19 bases between. Germline CDR1 and CDR2: LGHNA and YNFKEQ. The CDR3 reads CASSQDLGRGLDGYTF. The CDR3 DNA follows: TGTGCCAGCAGCCAAGATTTAGGTAGGGGTTTGGACGGCTACACCTTC.

The chain couples TRBV6-5 to TRBJ1-2; no reliable D call. V lost 2 bases, J lost 0 bases, and 10 bases lay in between. Germline CDR1 reads MNHEY; CDR2 reads SVGAGI. The CDR3 is 15 residues long. CDR3 loop: CASSYEQEANYGYTF. For the CDR3, the DNA is TGTGCCAGCAGTTACGAGCAGGAAGCTAACTATGGCTACACCTTC.

This clone was observed a few times. The chain employs TRBV7-6 and TRBJ1-2; a possible D gene is TRBD1 (5 bases). Trimming left V 1 base short and J 5 bases short, with 14 bases between. This CDR3 is built from 15 residues. The germline V gene has CDR1 SGHVS and CDR2 FNYEAQ. The CDR3 DNA is TGTGCCAGCAGCTTAGATCTGGGGCGCCGGTATGGCTACACCTTC. It is translated as CASSLDLGRRYGYTF.

This chain connects TRBV30 to TRBJ2-2; 7 nucleotides line up with TRBD2. The junction had 9 bases not matched to a gene; V was cut back by 2 bases and J by 6 bases. There are 15 residues in the CDR3. Germline V gene sequence: CDR1 GTSNPN, CDR2 SVGIG (reference sequence). The CDR3 coding sequence is TGTGCCTGGAGTCTCAGGACTAGTAAAGCCGGGGAGCTGTTTTTT. Protein: CAWSLRTSKAGELFF.

Details on this clone: The sample contains more than one DNA sequence encoding this CDR3. This CDR3 reads CASSYPGGGNTIYF. The CDR3 coding sequence is TGTGCCAGCAGTTACCCCGGGGGTGGAAACACCATATATTTT. The genes are TRBV6-5 and TRBJ1-3; perhaps TRBD1 as D (5 bases). The length of the CDR3 is 14 residues. Germline V gene lookup returns CDR1 MNHEY and CDR2 SVGAGI. With 2 bases removed from V and 3 bases from J, the gap between germline ends came to 8 bases.

The chain uses TRBV5-3 and TRBJ1-6; D might be TRBD1 (5 bases). TRBV5-3 is known as an ORF, though its function is uncertain. The CDR3 has 15 residues. V dropped 6 bases and J dropped 0 bases, with 10 bases sitting between them. The CDR3 is CARTRTGSYNSPLHF. The CDR3 DNA is TGTGCCAGAACCCGCACAGGCTCCTATAATTCACCCCTCCACTTT.

The chain combines TRBV6-5 with TRBJ1-1, with 11 bases lining up with TRBD1. Looked up from germline, CDR1 is MNHEY and CDR2 is SVGAGI. This CDR3 is 13 amino acids long. V lost 6 bases and J lost 4; bases outside the gene matches: 1. Written as DNA, the CDR3 is TGTGCCAGCAGGGGACAGGGGGTCACTGAAGCTTTCTTT. Its protein product is CASRGQGVTEAFF.

The chain carries TRBV4-2 and TRBJ2-6; D is unresolved. Germline assignment: CDR1 LGHNA and CDR2 YNFKEQ. This CDR3 has 17 residues. Trimming took off 0 bases at V and 1 base at J, with 10 bases between the two ends. The CDR3 region has the DNA TGTGCCAGCAGCCAAGATAGGAGTCTATCTGGGGCCAACGTCCTGACTTTC. Translation gives CASSQDRSLSGANVLTF.

The V gene is TRBV7-9, the J gene TRBJ2-6; D possibly corresponds to TRBD2 (5 bases). Germline CDR1 and CDR2: SEHNR and FQNEAQ (reference sequence). The V and J ends lost 3 bases and 0 bases respectively, with 12 bases between them. CDR3 size: 17 residues. The CDR3 spells CASSFRTGNSGANVLTF. The DNA for the CDR3 is TGTGCCAGCAGCTTCCGGACGGGAAACTCTGGGGCCAACGTCCTGACTTTC.

The chain recombines TRBV18 with TRBJ2-3; 9 bases map to TRBD2. This CDR3 is built from 15 residues. V was pared by 3 bases and J by 1 base, with 2 bases of the junction left unmatched. Looked up from germline, CDR1 is KGHSH and CDR2 is LQKENI. The CDR3 nucleotides are TGTGCCAGCTCACCTAGCGGGGGACGCACAGATACGCAGTATTTT. The encoded protein is CASSPSGGRTDTQYF.